This entry lists 11 T cell receptor beta chains sequenced from one sample in a study of regulatory T cells in long-lasting Graves disease. In building TCR beta libraries, iRepertoire HTBI primers were used together with Arm-PCR of CDR3 regions. TCRdb used MiXCR to reprocess the multiplex PCR reads, holding one entry per CDR3 protein. Among about 420,000 distinct CDR3 sequences, about a sixth were seen once, and the ten largest hold 20% to 25%. Time point in this sample: newly diagnosed GD, antithyroid drugs for less than 3 months. PBMCs provided the RNA from which the TCR library was made. This sample also appeared in a second study, on T cells in Graves' hyperthyroidism and ophthalmopathy.

The source material was peripheral blood mononuclear cells (PBMCs), sampled at new diagnosis, from a patient treated with antithyroid drugs. These receptors were taken from a woman under 30 with Graves disease.

The rearrangement links TRBV7-6 to TRBJ2-1, with D possibly called TRBD1 or TRBD2 (7 bases each). The CDR3 covers 17 residues. V lost 4 bases and J lost 4, with 20 bases in between. Germline-derived CDR1 and CDR2 are SGHVS and FNYEAQ. The chain's CDR3 is CASSSYPPGGVYNEQFF. The CDR3 DNA reads TGTGCCAGCAGCTCTTATCCGCCAGGGGGGGTTTACAATGAGCAGTTCTTC.

This clonotype has ten or more counts. This chain links TRBV5-4 with TRBJ2-5, with D perhaps assigned TRBD1 or TRBD2 (5 bases each). Germline V gene sequence: CDR1 SGHNT, CDR2 YYREEE (reference sequence). Trimming left V 4 bases short and J 2 bases short, with 12 bases between. The CDR3 length is 14 residues. The CDR3 DNA reads as TGTGCCAGCAGCAGAGGGACGATACAAGAGACCCAGTACTTC. It is translated as CASSRGTIQETQYF.

Written as DNA, the CDR3 is TGTGCCTGGAGTGACAGCTCCAATCAGCCCCAGCATTTT. Translated, it gives CAWSDSSNQPQHF. The rearrangement links TRBV30 to TRBJ1-5; D not resolved. The CDR3 contains 13 residues. Per the germline V gene, CDR1 is GTSNPN and CDR2 is SVGIG (reference sequence). The V end lost 1 base, the J end lost 3 bases, and 7 bases lay between the germline ends.

The chain uses TRBV29-1 and TRBJ2-3; TRBD2 matches at 7 bases. V dropped 8 bases and J dropped 1; count of bases not matched to a gene: 9. The CDR3 spans 14 residues. Per the germline V gene, CDR1 is SQVTM and CDR2 is ANQGSEA. The CDR3 DNA is TGCAGCACGCGGCGGGAGTTGGGCACAGATACGCAGTATTTT. Protein: CSTRRELGTDTQYF.

The chain combines TRBV7-8 with TRBJ2-1; D is unclear. Per germline, CDR1 SGHVS and CDR2 FQNEAQ. V dropped 3 bases and J dropped 13 bases, with 16 bases sitting between them. The CDR3 is 13 residues long. The CDR3 region is CASSLGASRLQFF. CDR3 nucleotides: TGTGCCAGCAGCTTGGGTGCGTCTAGGCTACAGTTCTTC.

Many counts were recorded for this clonotype. V is TRBV28 and J is TRBJ1-5; weak D call: TRBD1 (6 bases). CDR1 MDHEN and CDR2 SYDVKM come from the germline V gene. This CDR3 comprises 15 residues. Trimming left V 2 bases short and J 6 bases short, with 14 bases between. CDR3 region: CASSLPRGAGQPQHF. The CDR3 DNA reads TGTGCCAGCAGTTTACCCCGGGGGGCCGGTCAGCCCCAGCATTTT.

V and J are TRBV29-1 and TRBJ2-5; D not resolved. Germline V gene lookup returns CDR1 SQVTM and CDR2 ANQGSEA. CDR3 length equals 11 residues. Trimming cost V 4 bases and J 4 bases, with 7 bases left between them. Written as DNA, the CDR3 is TGCAGCGTTGGACACGGAGAGACCCAGTACTTC. As protein: CSVGHGETQYF. The full variable domain, in which reference TRBV29-1 and TRBJ2-5 provide the parts outside the CDR3, is SAVISQKPSRDICQRGTSLTIQCQVDSQVTMMFWYRQQPGQSLTLIATANQGSEATYESGFVIDKFPISRPNLTFSTLTVSNMSPEDSSIYLCSVGHGETQYFGPGTRLLVL.

The chain couples TRBV2 to TRBJ2-3; TRBD2 agrees at 13 bases. CDR3 length equals 16 residues. The V segment lost 8 bases and the J segment 6 bases; nucleotides outside the gene matches: 11. The germline CDR1 and CDR2 sequences are SNHLY and FYNNEI. The CDR3 region is CASGVSGLAGVDTQYF. The CDR3 nucleotides are TGTGCCAGCGGGGTTTCCGGACTAGCGGGAGTGGATACGCAGTATTTT.

This clonotype was counted between two and nine times. This chain links TRBV11-3 with TRBJ2-1; D is possibly TRBD2 (6 bases). V was shortened by 0 bases and J by 7 bases, with 10 bases between the two germline ends. Germline lookup yields CDR1 SGHNT and CDR2 YENEEA. The CDR3 has 14 amino acids. As DNA, the CDR3 is TGTGCCAGCAGCTTAGAACTAGCTCGGAATGAGCAGTTCTTC. This sequence encodes CASSLELARNEQFF.

This clonotype was observed a few times. The rearrangement links TRBV20-1 to TRBJ1-2; D is perhaps TRBD1 (5 bases). The V gene's germline CDR1 is DFQATT and CDR2 SNEGSKA (reference sequence). Trimming took 3 bases from V and 4 from J, leaving 27 bases between them. The CDR3 is 18 residues long. The CDR3 DNA reads TGCAGTGCTAGCGTCCTTTCGACAGCCAGTGCCATTCGCTATGGCTACACCTTC. This sequence encodes CSASVLSTASAIRYGYTF.

Many counts were recorded for this clonotype. V usage is TRBV27 and J usage is TRBJ1-2; the match to TRBD1 covers 8 bases. The CDR3 is 15 amino acids. Germline V gene data show CDR1 as MNHEY and CDR2 as SMNVEV (reference sequence). J gave up 7 bases and V 5 bases, and 12 bases lay outside the gene matches. The CDR3 sequence: CASSTRTGPSGGYTF. The CDR3 coding sequence is TGTGCCAGCAGTACACGGACAGGGCCTAGTGGTGGCTACACCTTC.